Below, 27 T cell receptor beta chains from the same sample are listed, as sequenced in a study of T cells in Graves' hyperthyroidism and ophthalmopathy. RNA transcripts gave rise to amplified TCR beta CDR3 regions. Initially, a first-round RT-PCR of the TCR CDR3 employed the HTBI primer set. MiXCR, applied by TCRdb to the multiplex PCR reads, yields one record per CDR3 protein. Among approximately 720,000 distinct CDR3 sequences listed, 15% to 20% were seen once. Source material: blood. All receptors derive from a woman in her forties or fifties with Graves' hyperthyroidism that later progressed to Graves' ophthalmopathy.

This clonotype was seen at least ten times. This chain joins TRBV5-1 and TRBJ1-3; 7 bases align to TRBD1. V shed 4 bases, J shed 0 bases, and the junction held 13 bases outside the gene matches. Germline V gene data show CDR1 as SGHRS and CDR2 as YFSETQ. The CDR3 is 18 amino acids. The CDR3 reads CASSPRSTGQSSGNTIYF. The CDR3 DNA reads as TGCGCCAGCAGCCCTCGGTCGACAGGGCAGAGCTCTGGAAACACCATATATTTT.

The chain recombines TRBV7-9 with TRBJ2-7; 9 bases fit TRBD2. Per the germline V gene, CDR1 is SEHNR and CDR2 is FQNEAQ (reference sequence). The trim removed 10 bases at V and 3 bases at J, leaving 7 bases unmatched. The CDR3 totals 13 residues. The DNA of the CDR3 is TGTGCCATCGGGAGCGGGGGGTACTACGAGCAGTACTTC. Residues: CAIGSGGYYEQYF.

This clonotype was recorded a few times. The chain carries TRBV4-2 and TRBJ2-3; no reliable D call. V gave up 3 bases and J gave up 0 bases, with 16 bases separating them. Germline CDR1 LGHNA, CDR2 YNFKEQ. This CDR3 has 17 residues. Here the CDR3 reads CASSHEPGRESTDTQYF. Written as DNA, the CDR3 is TGTGCCAGCAGCCATGAACCGGGCCGTGAGAGCACAGATACGCAGTATTTT.

The chain joins TRBV19 to TRBJ2-1; 11 nucleotides agree with TRBD2. The V gene end was trimmed by 2 bases and the J gene end by 4 bases; junction bases not matched to a gene: 7. Germline assignment: CDR1 LNHDA and CDR2 SQIVND (reference sequence). This CDR3 spans 17 amino acids. CDR3 nucleotides: TGTGCCAGTAGTATACTAGCGGGGGGCCAATCTTACAATGAGCAGTTCTTC. The encoded protein is CASSILAGGQSYNEQFF.

Details on this clonotype: A much larger clone is a single base away; this may be a read error. The chain is built from TRBV7-9 and TRBJ1-6, with 8 positions matching TRBD1. Germline CDR1 and CDR2: SEHNR and FQNEAQ (reference sequence). This CDR3 comprises 15 residues. The CDR3 here is CAGSLLGTGDSPLHF. The CDR3 bases are TGTGCCGGCAGCTTACTCGGGACAGGAGATTCACCCCTCCACTTT.

This clonotype was picked up a small number of times. V is TRBV6-1 and J is TRBJ1-2; D gene unclear. The CDR3 spans 14 residues. V was pared by 0 bases and J by 6 bases, with 11 bases between. Germline CDR1 and CDR2: MNHNS and SASEGT. The DNA for the CDR3 is TGTGCCAGCAGTGAAGCGGCAGAAGGGAATGGCTACACCTTC. Translation gives CASSEAAEGNGYTF.

The chain combines TRBV5-1 with TRBJ2-1, with TRBD2 matching over 10 bases. The CDR3 runs to 18 residues. J lost 8 bases, V lost 4 bases, and 18 bases had no gene match. CDR1 is SGHRS, CDR2 YFSETQ, per germline. The CDR3 loop reads CASSPGPSGGENWHEQFF. DNA for the CDR3: TGCGCCAGCAGCCCCGGTCCGAGCGGGGGGGAGAATTGGCATGAGCAGTTCTTC.

V is TRBV5-1 and J is TRBJ2-5, with 11 positions matching TRBD2. The CDR3 consists of 15 residues. CDR1 is SGHRS and CDR2 is YFSETQ in the germline V gene. The junction had 4 bases not matched to a gene; V was cut back by 4 bases and J by 2 bases. Written as DNA, the CDR3 is TGCGCCAGCAGCGGGGGACTAGCGGTACAAGAGACCCAGTACTTC. This translates into CASSGGLAVQETQYF.

This clonotype was counted at least ten times. The chain is built from TRBV29-1 and TRBJ2-7; D unclear. Trimming took 0 bases from V and 2 from J, leaving 5 bases between them. CDR1 and CDR2 from the germline V gene are SQVTM and ANQGSEA. The CDR3 sequence is 12 residues long. CDR3 amino acids: CSVEDGTYEQYF. The CDR3 DNA sequence: TGCAGCGTTGAAGATGGAACCTACGAGCAGTACTTC.

On this clonotype: One base away lies a much larger clone, so this may be a sequencing read error. The V gene is TRBV3-1, the J gene TRBJ2-5; 8 nucleotides agree with TRBD2. Germline V gene data show CDR1 as LGHDT and CDR2 as YNNKEL (reference sequence). J lost 4 bases, V lost 1 base, and 14 bases had no gene match. This CDR3 comprises 18 residues. CDR3 sequence: CASSQAGTGGARSETQYF. In DNA, the CDR3 is TGTGCCAGCAGCCAAGCCGGAACGGGGGGGGCGAGGTCAGAGACCCAGTACTTC.

At least ten counts were recorded for this clonotype. The rearrangement uses TRBV20-1 and TRBJ1-6; D call uncertain. Trimming pared 6 bases from V and 9 bases from J, leaving 18 bases between. CDR1 and CDR2 from the germline V gene are DFQATT and SNEGSKA (reference sequence). CDR3 length: 14 amino acids. The DNA for the CDR3 is TGCAGTGCAACGGACCCGGGGATGAGTTCACCCCTCCACTTT. This gives the protein CSATDPGMSSPLHF.

This clonotype was counted a few times. The rearrangement uses TRBV7-8 and TRBJ2-3, with D possibly TRBD1 on 5 matching bases. V lost 1 base to trimming and J lost 3 bases, with 17 bases between them. The V gene's germline CDR1 is SGHVS and CDR2 FQNEAQ. CDR3 length equals 17 residues. The CDR3: CASSLDLRTMGTDTQYF. The CDR3, as DNA: TGTGCCAGCAGCTTAGATCTTAGGACAATGGGGACAGATACGCAGTATTTT. The full variable domain, rest sourced from reference TRBV7-8 and TRBJ2-3, is GAGVSQSPRYKVAKRGQDVALRCDPISGHVSLFWYQQALGQGPEFLTYFQNEAQLDKSGLPSDRFFAERPEGSVSTLKIQRTQQEDSAVYLCASSLDLRTMGTDTQYFGPGTRLTVL.

This clonotype has a count of ten or more. In nucleotides, the CDR3 is TGTGCCAGCAGCTTGGGGACGGCTCCCTCCCGCGACACTGAAGCTTTCTTT. As protein: CASSLGTAPSRDTEAFF. V usage is TRBV7-2 and J usage is TRBJ1-1; tentatively, D is TRBD1 (5 bases). CDR1 and CDR2 from the germline V gene are SGHTA and FQGNSA. This CDR3 is built from 17 residues. Trimming removed 3 bases at V and 3 bases at J, with 20 bases between.

This clonotype occurred a few times. This chain joins TRBV20-1 and TRBJ2-5; 7 positions match TRBD1. Germline CDR1 DFQATT, CDR2 SNEGSKA (reference sequence). The trim removed 6 bases at V and 0 bases at J, leaving 10 bases unmatched. The CDR3 totals 15 residues. In DNA, the CDR3 is TGCAGTGCCCTCATTCCGGGACAGTACCAAGAGACCCAGTACTTC. It encodes CSALIPGQYQETQYF.

The sample holds a few counts of this clonotype. The chain employs TRBV5-1 and TRBJ1-1; D ambiguous. Trimming removed 4 bases at V and 0 bases at J, with 19 bases between. Germline CDR1 is SGHRS and CDR2 is YFSETQ. This CDR3 spans 17 amino acids. CDR3 in amino acids: CASSPYIGFNMNTEAFF. In nucleotides, the CDR3 is TGCGCCAGCAGCCCCTACATTGGCTTTAACATGAACACTGAAGCTTTCTTT.

This clonotype was observed a handful of times. The chain has TRBV9 and TRBJ2-3; possibly TRBD2 for D (5 bases). Germline loops: CDR1 SGDLS, CDR2 YYNGEE. This CDR3 spans 15 amino acids. Between the trimmed V and J ends, which lost 4 bases and 1 base, there was a span of 13 bases. CDR3 nucleotides: TGTGCCAGCAGCCCGAGGCGGGTGGGCACAGATACGCAGTATTTT. It encodes CASSPRRVGTDTQYF.

The DNA of the CDR3 is TGTGCCAGCAACCGATTGACAGGGAACGAGCAGTACTTC. It specifies CASNRLTGNEQYF. The V call is TRBV2, the J call TRBJ2-7; the match to TRBD1 covers 7 bases. Trimming removed 7 bases from V and 5 bases from J; junction bases left unmatched: 8. The CDR3 has 13 residues. Germline V CDR1 and CDR2: SNHLY, FYNNEI.

The rearrangement uses TRBV6-2 or TRBV6-3 and TRBJ1-6, with D unresolved. The length of the CDR3 is 13 residues. Germline V lookup: CDR1 MNHEY, CDR2 SVGEGT. Trimming took 11 bases from V and 6 from J, leaving 14 bases between them. The CDR3 protein is CASRASGNSPLHF. CDR3 DNA sequence: TGTGCCTCTCGAGCTTCGGGTAATTCACCCCTCCACTTT.

Ten or more counts support this clonotype. The rearrangement links TRBV7-2 to TRBJ2-2; D uncertain. Deletions cut 5 bases from V and 6 bases from J, with 10 bases between. Germline values: CDR1 SGHTA, CDR2 FQGNSA. This CDR3 contains 13 residues. The CDR3 DNA reads TGTGCCAGCAGCCAACCTCCCGCCGGGGAGCTGTTTTTT. It codes for CASSQPPAGELFF. The complete variable domain, with remaining parts taken from reference TRBV7-2 and TRBJ2-2, reads GAGVSQSPSNKVTEKGKDVELRCDPISGHTALYWYRQSLGQGLEFLIYFQGNSAPDKSGLPSDRFSAERTGGSVSTLTIQRTQQEDSAVYLCASSQPPAGELFFGEGSRLTVL.

The chain couples TRBV5-1 to TRBJ1-4, with D possibly being TRBD1 (5 bases). The CDR3 contains 15 residues. V was trimmed by 4 bases and J by 1 base, leaving 11 bases between them. Germline CDR1 is SGHRS and CDR2 is YFSETQ. This CDR3 reads CASSVQGLTNEKLFF. CDR3 bases: TGCGCCAGCAGCGTTCAGGGTTTAACTAATGAAAAACTGTTTTTT.

This clonotype was seen ten or more times. The chain joins TRBV7-6 to TRBJ2-1; 12 nucleotides match TRBD2. The CDR3 runs to 16 residues. Germline CDR1 and CDR2: SGHVS and FNYEAQ. Losses at the gene ends were 5 bases for V and 9 bases for J; bases not matched to a gene: 11. CDR3 sequence: CASSLAPSGGAGEQFF. The DNA of the CDR3 is TGTGCCAGCAGCCTCGCCCCTAGCGGGGGGGCCGGTGAGCAGTTCTTC.

This clonotype has just a few counts. J is TRBJ2-2 and V is TRBV2; 11 nucleotides agree with TRBD1. The CDR3 totals 14 residues. Germline CDR1 reads SNHLY; CDR2 reads FYNNEI. With V trimmed by 8 bases and J by 3 bases, 2 bases remained unmatched. CDR3 region: CASLDRGHTGELFF. CDR3 DNA sequence: TGTGCCAGCCTGGACAGGGGGCACACCGGGGAGCTGTTTTTT.

The chain carries TRBV12-5 and TRBJ2-2; D gene uncertain. Germline assignment: CDR1 LGHNT and CDR2 FRNRAP. Trimming took off 0 bases at V and 3 bases at J, with 11 bases between the two ends. CDR3 size: 16 residues. CDR3 DNA: TGTGCTAGTGGTTTGGTACGAGGCAGCTACACCGGGGAGCTGTTTTTT. Protein: CASGLVRGSYTGELFF.

This clonotype was seen ten or more times. CDR3 protein: CATSGLRGATEAFF. CDR3 DNA: TGTGCCACCAGCGGCCTAAGGGGGGCCACTGAAGCTTTCTTT. This sequence joins TRBV15 and TRBJ1-1; tentatively, D is TRBD1 (6 bases). Between the trimmed V and J ends, which lost 5 bases and 4 bases, there was a span of 14 bases. This CDR3 region has 14 residues. Germline V gene sequence: CDR1 LNHNV, CDR2 YYDKDF (reference sequence).

Details on this clonotype: This may be a read error, as it is one base from a much larger clone. V usage is TRBV6-2 or TRBV6-3 and J usage is TRBJ1-4; D gene ambiguous. CDR3 length: 15 amino acids. Germline CDR1 is MNHEY and CDR2 is SVGEGT. In nucleotides, the CDR3 is TGTGCCAGCAGTTACTCGACCAGGTTGGCTGAAAAACCGTTTTTT. Protein product: CASSYSTRLAEKPFF.

This clonotype appeared many times. The gene calls are TRBV2 and TRBJ2-7; D is undetermined. The CDR3 has 16 residues. Trimming left V 2 bases short and J 7 bases short, with 21 bases between. Germline CDR1 and CDR2: SNHLY and FYNNEI. The CDR3 nucleotides read TGTGCCAGCAGTGAATCGGTTGGGCGATGGGGTAGGGAGCAGTACTTC. It translates to CASSESVGRWGREQYF. Drawing the rest from reference TRBV2 and TRBJ2-7, the complete variable domain is EPEVTQTPSHQVTQMGQEVILRCVPISNHLYFYWYRQILGQKVEFLVSFYNNEISEKSEIFDDQFSVERPDGSNFTLKIRSTKLEDSAMYFCASSESVGRWGREQYFGPGTRLTVT.

This chain links TRBV19 with TRBJ2-1; 9 nucleotides match TRBD2. The trim removed 5 bases at V and 10 bases at J, leaving 9 bases unmatched. The CDR3 has 14 amino acids. Germline assignment: CDR1 LNHDA and CDR2 SQIVND (reference sequence). The CDR3, as DNA: TGTGCCAGTAGTCCCTCGGCTAGCGGGATCGAGCAGTTCTTC. Translating it yields CASSPSASGIEQFF.